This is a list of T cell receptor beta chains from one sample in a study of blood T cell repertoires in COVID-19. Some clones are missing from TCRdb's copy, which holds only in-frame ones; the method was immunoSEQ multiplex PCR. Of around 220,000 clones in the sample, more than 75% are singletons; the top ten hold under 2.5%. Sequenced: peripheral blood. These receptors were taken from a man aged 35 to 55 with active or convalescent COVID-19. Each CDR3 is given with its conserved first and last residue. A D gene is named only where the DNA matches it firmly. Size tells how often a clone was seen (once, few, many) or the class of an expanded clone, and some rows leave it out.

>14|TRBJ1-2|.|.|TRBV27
CASSLEGSHYGYTF
TGTGCCAGCAGTTTGGAGGGCTCCCACTATGGCTACACCTTC
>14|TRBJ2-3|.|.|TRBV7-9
CASSPGLPTDTQYF
TGTGCCAGCAGCCCCGGGTTGCCCACAGATACGCAGTATTTT
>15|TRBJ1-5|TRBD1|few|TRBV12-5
CASGPGQGEPQPQHF
TGTGCTAGTGGACCGGGACAGGGTGAACCTCAGCCCCAGCATTTT
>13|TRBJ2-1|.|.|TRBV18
CASSLGTHNEQFF
TGTGCCAGCTCACTCGGGACTCACAATGAGCAGTTCTTC
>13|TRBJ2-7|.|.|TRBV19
CASTAGSSYEQYF
TGTGCCAGTACCGCGGGATCCTCCTACGAGCAGTACTTC
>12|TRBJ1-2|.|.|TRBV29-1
CSVTGTNYGYTF
TGCAGCGTTACAGGGACTAACTATGGCTACACCTTC
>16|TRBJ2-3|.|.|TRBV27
CASRTQRYSSTDTQYF
TGTGCCAGCAGAACCCAGCGCTACTCGAGCACAGATACGCAGTATTTT
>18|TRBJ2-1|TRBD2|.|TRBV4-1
CASSQDVLAGGRGGEQFF
TGCGCCAGCAGCCAAGATGTGCTAGCGGGAGGTCGAGGAGGGGAGCAGTTCTTC
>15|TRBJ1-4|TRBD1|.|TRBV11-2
CASSHSGTANEKLFF
TGTGCCAGCAGTCACTCCGGGACAGCTAATGAAAAACTGTTTTTT
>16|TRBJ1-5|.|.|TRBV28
CASSIPRGRSNQPQHF
TGTGCCAGCAGTATCCCCAGGGGACGGAGCAATCAGCCCCAGCATTTT
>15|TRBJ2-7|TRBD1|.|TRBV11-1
CASSWPDRGAYEQYF
TGTGCCAGCAGCTGGCCGGACAGGGGAGCCTACGAGCAGTACTTC
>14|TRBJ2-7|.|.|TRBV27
CASSSSANSYEQYF
TGTGCCAGCAGTTCGAGCGCTAACTCCTACGAGCAGTACTTC
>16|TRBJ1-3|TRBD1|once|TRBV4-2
CASSQGDSRSGNTIYF
TGTGCCAGCAGCCAAGGGGACAGTCGCTCTGGAAACACCATATATTTT
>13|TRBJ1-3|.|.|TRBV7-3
CASGPSSGNTIYF
TGTGCCAGCGGCCCCAGCTCTGGAAACACCATATATTTT
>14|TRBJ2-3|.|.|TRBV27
CASRLAGSTDTQYF
TGTGCCAGCAGACTAGCCGGAAGCACAGATACGCAGTATTTT
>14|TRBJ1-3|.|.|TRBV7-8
CASSLARGGNTIYF
TGTGCCAGCAGCTTAGCAAGAGGTGGAAACACCATATATTTT
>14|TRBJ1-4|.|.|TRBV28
CASSLGRRTEKLFF
TGTGCCAGCAGTTTGGGCAGGAGGACTGAAAAACTGTTTTTT
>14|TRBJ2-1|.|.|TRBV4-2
CASRPTGLDNEQFF
TGTGCCAGCAGACCTACGGGACTCGACAATGAGCAGTTCTTC
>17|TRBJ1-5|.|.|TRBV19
CASSANFRDESNQPQHF
TGTGCCAGTAGTGCAAATTTCAGGGATGAGAGCAATCAGCCCCAGCATTTT
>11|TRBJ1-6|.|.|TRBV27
CASSRGAPLHF
TGTGCCAGCAGCAGGGGAGCACCCCTCCACTTT
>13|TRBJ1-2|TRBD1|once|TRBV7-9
CASSPRGGHGYTF
TGTGCCAGCAGCCCGAGAGGGGGCCATGGCTACACCTTC
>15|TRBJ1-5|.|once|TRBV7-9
CASSLVGGVDQPQHF
TGTGCCAGCAGCTTAGTGGGGGGGGTTGATCAGCCCCAGCATTTT
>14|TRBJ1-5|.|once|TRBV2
CASRQTGQSQPQHF
TGTGCCAGCAGGCAAACAGGGCAGAGTCAGCCCCAGCATTTT
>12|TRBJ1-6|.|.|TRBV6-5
CASGRRDSPLHF
TGTGCCAGCGGTAGACGGGATTCACCCCTCCACTTT
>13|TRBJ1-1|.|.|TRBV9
CASSVRQATEAFF
TGTGCCAGCAGCGTCCGCCAGGCCACTGAAGCTTTCTTT
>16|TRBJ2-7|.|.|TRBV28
CASSLFGAGQSYEQYF
TGTGCCAGCAGTTTATTTGGGGCAGGACAGTCCTACGAGCAGTACTTC
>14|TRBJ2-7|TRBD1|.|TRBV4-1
CASSQGQGHDEQYF
TGCGCCAGCAGCCAAGGACAGGGTCACGACGAGCAGTACTTC
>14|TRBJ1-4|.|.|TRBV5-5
CASSLGGIREKLFF
TGTGCCAGCAGCTTGGGAGGGATCAGGGAAAAACTGTTTTTT
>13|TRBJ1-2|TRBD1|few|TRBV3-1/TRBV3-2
CASRRQGAPGYTF
TGTGCCAGCAGGCGACAGGGGGCGCCTGGCTACACCTTC
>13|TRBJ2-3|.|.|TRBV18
CASSLGYGDTQYF
TGTGCCAGCTCTCTAGGCTACGGGGATACGCAGTATTTT
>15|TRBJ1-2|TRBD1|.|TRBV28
CASSSSFGTGNGYTF
TGTGCCAGCAGTTCCTCTTTCGGGACAGGGAACGGCTACACCTTC
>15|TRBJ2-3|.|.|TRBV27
CASSLMASGTDTQYF
TGTGCCAGCAGTTTAATGGCTAGCGGCACAGATACGCAGTATTTT
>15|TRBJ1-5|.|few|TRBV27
CASSLTRPPNQPQHF
TGTGCCAGCAGTTTAACCAGGCCACCCAATCAGCCCCAGCATTTT
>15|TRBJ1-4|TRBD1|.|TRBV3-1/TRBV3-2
CASSPRTGSGEKLFF
TGTGCCAGCAGCCCTCGGACAGGGTCAGGTGAAAAACTGTTTTTT
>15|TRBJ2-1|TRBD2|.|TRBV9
CASSLTSGYYNEQFF
TGTGCCAGCAGCCTCACTAGCGGGTATTACAATGAGCAGTTCTTC
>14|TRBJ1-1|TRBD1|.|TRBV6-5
CASSPGQGDTEAFF
TGTGCCAGCAGCCCGGGACAGGGAGACACTGAAGCTTTCTTT
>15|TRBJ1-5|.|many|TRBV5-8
CASSQGAMNRQPQHF
TGTGCCAGCAGCCAAGGAGCTATGAATCGGCAGCCCCAGCATTTT
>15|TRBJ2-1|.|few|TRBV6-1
CASSETVSSYNEQFF
TGTGCCAGCAGTGAAACAGTGAGCTCCTACAATGAGCAGTTCTTC
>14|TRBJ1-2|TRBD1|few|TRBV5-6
CASSFSQGASGYTF
TGTGCCAGCAGCTTTTCCCAGGGGGCTAGTGGCTACACCTTC
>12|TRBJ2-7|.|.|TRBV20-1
CSAGGRRYEQYF
TGCAGTGCTGGTGGGAGGAGGTACGAGCAGTACTTC
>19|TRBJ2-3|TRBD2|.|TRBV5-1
CASSLGGSVAGRSTDTQYF
TGCGCCAGCAGCTTGGGAGGGTCCGTAGCGGGGAGGAGCACAGATACGCAGTATTTT
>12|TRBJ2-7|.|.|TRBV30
CACPAVGGEQYF
TGTGCCTGCCCTGCAGTCGGCGGCGAGCAGTACTTC
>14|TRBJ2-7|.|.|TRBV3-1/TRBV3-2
CASSQQGIGYEQYF
TGTGCCAGCAGCCAACAGGGAATTGGGTACGAGCAGTACTTC
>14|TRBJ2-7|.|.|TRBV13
CASSSPSGSYEQYF
TGTGCCAGCAGCTCCCCCTCGGGCTCCTACGAGCAGTACTTC
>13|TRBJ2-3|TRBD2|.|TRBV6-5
CASSRGGADTQYF
TGTGCCAGCAGTCGGGGGGGGGCAGATACGCAGTATTTT
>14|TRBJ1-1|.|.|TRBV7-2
CASSLEYSNTEAFF
TGTGCCAGCAGCTTAGAGTACAGCAACACTGAAGCTTTCTTT
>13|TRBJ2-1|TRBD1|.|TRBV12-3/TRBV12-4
CASRDRVGNEQFF
TGTGCCAGCAGGGACAGGGTAGGAAATGAGCAGTTCTTC
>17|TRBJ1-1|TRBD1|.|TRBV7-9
CASSPDGTGGRGTEAFF
TGTGCCAGCAGCCCCGATGGGACAGGGGGCAGAGGAACTGAAGCTTTCTTT
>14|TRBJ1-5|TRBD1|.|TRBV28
CASRGQALNQPQHF
TGTGCCAGCAGGGGACAGGCCCTCAATCAGCCCCAGCATTTT
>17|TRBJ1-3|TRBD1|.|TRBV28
CASRFRDSLSSGNTIYF
TGTGCCAGCAGGTTCCGGGACAGTCTCTCTTCTGGAAACACCATATATTTT
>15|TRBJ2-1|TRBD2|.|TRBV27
CASSFSGGSRNEQFF
TGTGCCAGCAGTTTCTCGGGAGGGAGTCGCAATGAGCAGTTCTTC